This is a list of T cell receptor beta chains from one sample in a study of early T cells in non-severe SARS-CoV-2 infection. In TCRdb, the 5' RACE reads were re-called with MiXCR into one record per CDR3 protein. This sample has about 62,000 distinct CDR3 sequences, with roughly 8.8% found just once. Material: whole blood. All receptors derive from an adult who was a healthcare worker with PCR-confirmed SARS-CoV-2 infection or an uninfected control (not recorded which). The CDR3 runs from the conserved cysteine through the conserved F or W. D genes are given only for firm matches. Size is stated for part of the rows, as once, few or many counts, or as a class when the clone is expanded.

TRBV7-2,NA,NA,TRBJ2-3,CASSSSNTDTQYF,TGTGCCAGCAGCTCCTCTAACACAGATACGCAGTATTTT
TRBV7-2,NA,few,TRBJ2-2,CASSQYNGELFF,TGTGCCAGCAGCCAGTATAACGGGGAGCTGTTTTTT
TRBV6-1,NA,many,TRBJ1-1,CASSEWLTEAFF,TGTGCCAGCAGTGAATGGTTGACTGAAGCTTTCTTT
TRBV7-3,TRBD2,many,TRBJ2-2,CASSWTRRTGELFF,TGTGCCAGCAGCTGGACTAGGAGGACCGGGGAGCTGTTTTTT
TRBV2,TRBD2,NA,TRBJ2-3,CASSPTSGGFSTQYF,TGTGCCAGCAGTCCGACTAGCGGGGGATTTAGTACGCAGTATTTT
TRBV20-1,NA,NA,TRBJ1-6,CSAAQGSSYNSPLHF,TGCAGTGCGGCACAGGGAAGCTCCTATAATTCACCCCTCCACTTT
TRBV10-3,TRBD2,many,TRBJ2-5,CAIRGTSGKQETQYF,TGTGCCATCAGAGGGACTAGCGGGAAACAAGAGACCCAGTACTTC
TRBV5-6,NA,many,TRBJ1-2,CASSQTTTFYGYTF,TGTGCCAGCAGCCAGACGACGACCTTCTATGGCTACACCTTC
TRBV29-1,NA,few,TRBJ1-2,CSDVSGPWAGYTF,TGCAGCGACGTGTCAGGCCCCTGGGCTGGCTACACCTTC
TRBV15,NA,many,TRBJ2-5,CATSSGETQYF,TGTGCCACCAGCAGCGGAGAGACCCAGTACTTC
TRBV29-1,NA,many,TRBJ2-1,CSVATFNEQFF,TGCAGCGTTGCGACTTTCAATGAGCAGTTCTTC
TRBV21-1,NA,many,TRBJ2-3,CASSKRTTDTQYF,TGTGCCAGCAGCAAGAGGACAACAGATACGCAGTATTTT
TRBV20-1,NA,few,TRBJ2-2,CSARLSAFANTGELFF,TGCAGTGCTAGACTCTCTGCTTTCGCGAACACCGGGGAGCTGTTTTTT
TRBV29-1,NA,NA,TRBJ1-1,CSSTTGKVTEAFF,TGCAGCTCTACTACAGGGAAGGTGACTGAAGCTTTCTTT
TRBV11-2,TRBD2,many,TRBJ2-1,CASSLSTEVAGGEQFF,TGTGCCAGCAGCTTATCCACGGAGGTAGCGGGGGGTGAGCAGTTCTTC
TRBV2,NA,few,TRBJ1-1,CASSTRGRVNTEAFF,TGTGCCAGCAGTACCAGGGGAAGGGTGAACACTGAAGCTTTCTTT
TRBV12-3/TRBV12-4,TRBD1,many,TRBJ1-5,CASSLQTGGVQPQHF,TGTGCCAGCAGTTTGCAAACAGGGGGCGTTCAGCCCCAGCATTTT
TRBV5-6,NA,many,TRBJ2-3,CASSLPSGVITDTQYF,TGTGCCAGCAGCCTTCCATCCGGGGTCATCACAGATACGCAGTATTTT
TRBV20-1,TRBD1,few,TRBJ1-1,CSATRTGRDTEAFF,TGCAGTGCTACAAGGACAGGGCGGGACACTGAAGCTTTCTTT
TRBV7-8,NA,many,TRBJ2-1,CASSRTERSSYNEQFF,TGTGCCAGCAGCAGGACCGAGAGGAGCTCCTACAATGAGCAGTTCTTC
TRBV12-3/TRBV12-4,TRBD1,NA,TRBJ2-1,CASSTGTGGKNEQFF,TGTGCCAGCAGCACGGGGACAGGGGGCAAAAATGAGCAGTTCTTC
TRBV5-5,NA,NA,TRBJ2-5,CASSPDPGPLETQYF,TGTGCCAGCAGCCCGGACCCGGGACCGCTTGAGACCCAGTACTTC
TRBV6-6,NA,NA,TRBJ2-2,CASSWGTTGELFF,TGTGCCAGCAGCTGGGGTACCACCGGGGAGCTGTTTTTT
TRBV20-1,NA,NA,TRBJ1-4,CSARGHSEKLFF,TGCAGTGCTAGAGGTCATTCGGAAAAACTGTTTTTT
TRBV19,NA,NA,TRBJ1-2,CATNDPPSNGYTF,TGTGCCACTAATGACCCCCCAAGCAATGGCTACACCTTC
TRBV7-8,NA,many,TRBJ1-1,CASSPQIGASTEAFF,TGTGCCAGCAGCCCCCAGATCGGGGCGAGCACTGAAGCTTTCTTT
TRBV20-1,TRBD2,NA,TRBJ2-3,CSATSGWAGTDTQYF,TGCAGTGCCACTAGCGGGTGGGCCGGCACAGATACGCAGTATTTT
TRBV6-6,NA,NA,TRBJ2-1,CASSYSQEGYEQFF,TGTGCCAGCAGTTACTCTCAGGAAGGCTATGAGCAGTTCTTC
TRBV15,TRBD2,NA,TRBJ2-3,CATRRWGGITDTQYF,TGTGCCACCCGCCGTTGGGGGGGGATCACAGATACGCAGTATTTT
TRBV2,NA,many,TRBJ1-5,CASSENRDGGRPQHF,TGTGCCAGCAGTGAAAACAGGGATGGGGGTAGGCCCCAGCATTTT
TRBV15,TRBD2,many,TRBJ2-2,CATSRGQRGRGTGELFF,TGTGCCACCAGCAGAGGACAGCGGGGTAGGGGCACCGGGGAGCTGTTTTTT
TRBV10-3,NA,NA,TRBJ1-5,CAIRPIRGWDTNQTQHF,TGTGCCATCAGGCCTATAAGGGGATGGGACACTAATCAGACCCAGCATTTT
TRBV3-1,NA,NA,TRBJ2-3,CASSQDGGGPDTQYF,TGTGCCAGCAGCCAAGATGGGGGTGGCCCCGATACGCAGTATTTT
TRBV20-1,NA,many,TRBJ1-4,CSAQSDNEKLFF,TGCAGTGCACAGTCCGATAATGAAAAACTGTTTTTT
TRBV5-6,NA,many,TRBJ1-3,CASSLGPGNTIYF,TGTGCCAGCAGCTTGGGTCCTGGAAACACCATATATTTT
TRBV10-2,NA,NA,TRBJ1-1,CASSEGRIEAFF,TGCGCCAGCAGTGAAGGAAGAATTGAAGCTTTCTTT
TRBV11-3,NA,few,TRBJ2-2,CASSPTGGVNTGELFF,TGTGCCAGCAGCCCTACAGGGGGGGTGAACACCGGGGAGCTGTTTTTT
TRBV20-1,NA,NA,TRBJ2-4,CSARPTDGEYIQYF,TGCAGTGCACGCCCTACTGACGGGGAGTACATTCAGTACTTC
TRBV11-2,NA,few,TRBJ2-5,CASSLDLTGETQYF,TGTGCCAGCAGCTTAGATCTTACGGGTGAGACCCAGTACTTC
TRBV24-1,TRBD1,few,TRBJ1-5,CATSVSLETGSSNQPQHF,TGTGCCACCAGTGTATCGCTTGAGACAGGGAGTAGCAATCAGCCCCAGCATTTT
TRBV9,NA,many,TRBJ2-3,CASSVTGFADTQYF,TGTGCCAGCAGCGTAACCGGGTTTGCAGATACGCAGTATTTT
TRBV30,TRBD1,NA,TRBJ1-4,CAWRNPRQGTNEKLFF,TGTGCCTGGAGGAACCCCCGACAGGGTACTAATGAAAAACTGTTTTTT
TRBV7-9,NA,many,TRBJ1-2,CASSADTNYGYTF,TGTGCCAGCAGCGCCGACACGAACTATGGCTACACCTTC
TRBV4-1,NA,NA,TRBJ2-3,CASSQAGGAGADTQYF,TGCGCCAGCAGCCAAGCCGGAGGGGCAGGGGCAGATACGCAGTATTTT
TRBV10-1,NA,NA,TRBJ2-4,CASSEFRGVSIQYF,TGCGCCAGCAGTGAGTTCCGAGGGGTCAGCATTCAGTACTTC
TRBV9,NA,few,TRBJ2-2,CASSVVWHTGELFF,TGTGCCAGCAGCGTAGTCTGGCACACCGGGGAGCTGTTTTTT
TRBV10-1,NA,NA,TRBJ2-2,CASSEPLSNRAMSGELFF,TGCGCCAGCAGTGAGCCTCTGTCCAACAGGGCTATGTCCGGGGAGCTGTTTTTT
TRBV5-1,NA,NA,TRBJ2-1,CASSLEGLLYNEQFF,TGCGCCAGCAGCTTGGAAGGGTTGCTCTACAATGAGCAGTTCTTC
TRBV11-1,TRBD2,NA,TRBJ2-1,CASSFTGGHEQFF,TGTGCCAGCAGCTTTACGGGGGGGCATGAGCAGTTCTTC
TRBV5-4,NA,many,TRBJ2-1,CASSPSWSSYNEQFF,TGTGCCAGCAGCCCTTCCTGGAGCTCCTACAATGAGCAGTTCTTC
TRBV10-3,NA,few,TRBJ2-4,CAISETGSRKNIQYF,TGTGCCATCAGTGAGACAGGGAGTAGAAAAAACATTCAGTACTTC
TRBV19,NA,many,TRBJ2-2,CASSWRGLMGELFF,TGTGCCAGTAGTTGGAGGGGGCTGATGGGGGAGCTGTTTTTT
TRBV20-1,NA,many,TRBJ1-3,CSAPPRGLRSTIYF,TGCAGTGCCCCTCCGAGAGGGTTGAGATCCACCATATATTTT
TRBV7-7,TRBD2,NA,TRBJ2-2,CASSLGLAGNTGELFF,TGTGCCAGCAGCTTAGGGCTAGCGGGGAACACCGGGGAGCTGTTTTTT
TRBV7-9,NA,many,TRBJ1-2,CASSYGEGRSSYGYTF,TGTGCCAGCAGCTACGGAGAGGGAAGATCTAGCTATGGCTACACCTTC
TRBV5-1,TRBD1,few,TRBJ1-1,CASSEQAGGSNTEAFF,TGCGCCAGCAGCGAGCAGGCAGGGGGCTCGAACACTGAAGCTTTCTTT
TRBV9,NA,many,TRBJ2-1,CASSVVDGGPYNEQFF,TGTGCCAGCAGCGTAGTGGACGGAGGACCCTACAATGAGCAGTTCTTC
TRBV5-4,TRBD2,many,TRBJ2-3,CASSFWSGGASDTQYF,TGTGCCAGCAGCTTCTGGAGCGGGGGGGCCTCAGATACGCAGTATTTT
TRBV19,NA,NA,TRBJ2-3,CASSNQVPPDTQYF,TGTGCCAGTAGTAACCAGGTGCCCCCCGATACGCAGTATTTT
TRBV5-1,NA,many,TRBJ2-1,CASSSGGSKSYNEQFF,TGCGCCAGCAGTTCTGGTGGCAGCAAAAGTTACAATGAGCAGTTCTTC